This entry features one TCR beta chain sequence. In the original workflow: Estimation of nucleated cell counts relied on the amplification of reference gene primers. Assay: immunoSEQ multiplex PCR; the TCRdb copy retains only in-frame clones and omits some. V and J calls and clone size are those listed in that table; D and trimming were worked out from the DNA. There are around 430,000 clones in the sample; about 87% occur only once, and approximately 9.3% lies in the top ten. This entry comes from a study of blood T cell repertoires in COVID-19. Whole-study context: Sites across the United States, Italy and Spain contributed samples from acute and convalescent COVID-19. The cDNA or gDNA used as material had been derived from T cells, B-cell-depleted T cells, or PBMCs.

CDR3 length equals 19 residues. The chain employs TRBV21-1 and TRBJ1-5. TRBV21-1 is an annotated pseudogene. Sequences were obtained from PBMCs or T cells enriched from blood (not recorded which). This receptor was taken from a woman in her forties or fifties who had recovered from COVID-19. The DNA for the CDR3 is TGTGCCAGCAAATGCGGGCATCGGGGGGAAGGGTTGGGCAATCAGCCCCAGCATTTT. Translated: CASKCGHRGEGLGNQPQHF.